Each of the 28 T cell receptor beta chains below was sequenced from the same sample in a study of OX40 agonist ivuxolimab in advanced cancers. Measured with immunoSEQ multiplex PCR; TCRdb has only the in-frame clones, and not every one. The table includes roughly 70,000 clones, roughly 80% detected once. The source was CD4+ or CD8+ T cells sorted from blood, collected in a trial of the OX40 agonist ivuxolimab. The receptors were sampled from an adult with an advanced solid tumor such as melanoma, head and neck, liver or kidney cancer.

The chain couples TRBV11-3 to TRBJ1-6; TRBD1 agrees at 10 bases. Germline CDR1 and CDR2: SGHNT and YENEEA. V was clipped by 4 bases and J by 12 bases; unmatched bases: 6. This CDR3 spans 14 amino acids. The CDR3 here is CASSSGTGEKPLHF. The DNA for the CDR3 is TGTGCCAGCAGCTCAGGGACAGGGGAAAAACCCCTCCACTTT.

V usage is TRBV19 and J usage is TRBJ1-5, with 9 positions matching TRBD1. CDR3 length: 16 amino acids. The germline V gene encodes CDR1 LNHDA and CDR2 SQIVND (reference sequence). Trimming cost V 4 bases and J 5 bases; bases outside gene matches: 9. CDR3 in DNA: TGTGCCAGTAGTAATACACCGGGACAGGGACATCAGCCCCAGCATTTT. It is translated as CASSNTPGQGHQPQHF.

Comment on this clone: Mismatch with germline at one junction end may stem from a read error. The chain employs TRBV7-7 and TRBJ2-1; maybe TRBD2 (5 bases). This CDR3 region has 13 residues. CDR1 is SSHAT and CDR2 is FNYEAQ in the germline V gene (reference sequence). CDR3 nucleotides: TGTGCTAGCAGCTCTGATACTAGCAATGAGCAGTTCTTC. Translation gives CASSSDTSNEQFF.

V is TRBV11-2 and J is TRBJ1-1; 9 bases are a match to TRBD1. Germline CDR1 reads SGHAT; CDR2 reads FQNNGV. The CDR3 sequence is 14 residues long. The ends lost 3 bases at V and 7 bases at J; junction bases unmatched: 6. In nucleotides, the CDR3 is TGTGCCAGCAGCTTGCCCCGACAGGGGGGTGAAGCTTTCTTT. Protein product: CASSLPRQGGEAFF.

The V and J genes are TRBV11-3 and TRBJ1-5; D unclear. V was clipped by 2 bases and J by 4 bases, with 6 bases between them. Germline loops: CDR1 SGHNT, CDR2 YENEEA. CDR3 length equals 13 residues. Written as DNA, the CDR3 is TGTGCCAGCAGCTTATCCAGAAATCAGCCCCAGCATTTT. It specifies CASSLSRNQPQHF.

This chain connects TRBV9 to TRBJ1-2; unclear D gene. CDR1 and CDR2 from the germline V gene are SGDLS and YYNGEE. The CDR3 loop spans 12 amino acids. V was cut by 4 bases and J by 5 bases, with 9 bases left in between. CDR3 coding DNA: TGTGCCAGCAGCCCGGATCGGTATGGCTACACCTTC. This translates into CASSPDRYGYTF.

V and J are TRBV7-2 and TRBJ2-5, with TRBD2 identical over 7 bases. CDR1 and CDR2 (germline): SGHTA, FQGNSA. The CDR3 totals 18 residues. V shed 2 bases, J shed 7 bases, and the junction held 19 bases outside the gene matches. CDR3 DNA sequence: TGTGCCAGCAGCTTATCCCTCTGGGCGGGAGAGGGGAAAGGGACCCAGTACTTC. As protein: CASSLSLWAGEGKGTQYF. The entire variable domain, with the rest obtained from reference TRBV7-2 and TRBJ2-5, is as follows: GAGVSQSPSNKVTEKGKDVELRCDPISGHTALYWYRQSLGQGLEFLIYFQGNSAPDKSGLPSDRFSAERTGGSVSTLTIQRTQQEDSAVYLCASSLSLWAGEGKGTQYFGPGTRLLVL.

The chain joins TRBV7-2 to TRBJ1-3, with D possibly being TRBD1 (5 bases). V was trimmed by 4 bases and J by 1 base, leaving 14 bases between them. CDR1 and CDR2 from the germline V gene are SGHTA and FQGNSA. The CDR3 is made up of 16 amino acids. The CDR3 spells CASSYVHQGSGNTIYF. In nucleotides, the CDR3 is TGTGCCAGCAGCTATGTTCACCAGGGATCTGGAAACACCATATATTTT. The full variable domain, in which reference TRBV7-2 and TRBJ1-3 provide the parts outside the CDR3, is GAGVSQSPSNKVTEKGKDVELRCDPISGHTALYWYRQSLGQGLEFLIYFQGNSAPDKSGLPSDRFSAERTGGSVSTLTIQRTQQEDSAVYLCASSYVHQGSGNTIYFGEGSWLTVV.

This chain joins TRBV4-1 and TRBJ2-1; weak D call: TRBD2 (7 bases). Trimming shortened V by 2 bases and J by 2 bases, and 22 bases separated the two germline ends. This CDR3 has 19 amino acids. Germline V lookup: CDR1 MGHRA, CDR2 YSYEKL. CDR3 sequence (DNA): TGCGCCAGCAGCCAACGAGACCCCCGGGGGGCTAGCGCCTACAATGAGCAGTTCTTC. It is translated as CASSQRDPRGASAYNEQFF.

The gene calls are TRBV7-9 and TRBJ2-2; 10 nucleotides agree with TRBD2. V shed 1 base, J shed 1 base, and the junction held 3 bases outside the gene matches. CDR3 length: 17 residues. From germline, CDR1 is SEHNR and CDR2 FQNEAQ (reference sequence). CDR3 loop: CASSLVRTSGNTGELFF. CDR3 bases: TGTGCCAGCAGCTTAGTTCGGACTAGCGGGAACACCGGGGAGCTGTTTTTT.

This clone appeared a single time. The V gene is TRBV30, the J gene TRBJ1-3; a weak D match, TRBD1 (6 bases). Germline V CDR1 and CDR2: GTSNPN, SVGIG (reference sequence). The CDR3 is made up of 13 amino acids. Between the trimmed V and J ends, which lost 5 bases and 6 bases, there was a span of 14 bases. The CDR3, as DNA: TGTGCCTGGGCCAATGGGGGGGCAAACACCATATATTTT. It yields the protein CAWANGGANTIYF.

This clone showed up just a few times. The V call is TRBV14, the J call TRBJ2-1; no clear D. CDR3 length: 13 residues. Trimming pared 1 base from V and 9 bases from J, leaving 10 bases between. Germline V lookup: CDR1 SGHDN, CDR2 FVKESK. The CDR3 DNA reads TGTGCCAGCAGCCAAGGGAAGTTATTTGAGCAGTTCTTC. Protein product: CASSQGKLFEQFF.

This rearrangement joins TRBV19 to TRBJ2-3; 10 bases line up with TRBD2. CDR1 and CDR2 from the germline V gene are LNHDA and SQIVND (reference sequence). The V gene end was trimmed by 7 bases and the J gene end by 3 bases; junction bases not matched to a gene: 4. The CDR3 loop spans 14 amino acids. DNA for the CDR3: TGTGCCAGTAACCTAGCGGGGGCAACAGATACGCAGTATTTT. It yields the protein CASNLAGATDTQYF.

The chain employs TRBV7-9 and TRBJ2-5, with unresolved D. Germline CDR1 and CDR2: SEHNR and FQNEAQ (reference sequence). There are 11 residues in the CDR3. The V end was cut by 5 bases, the J end by 2 bases, with 3 bases between. The CDR3 nucleotides are TGTGCCAGCAGCCCGCAAGAGACCCAGTACTTC. This gives the protein CASSPQETQYF.

The chain carries TRBV6-1 and TRBJ2-7, with D possibly being TRBD1 or TRBD2 (6 bases each). The CDR3 sequence is 15 residues long. Between the trimmed V and J ends, which lost 3 bases and 3 bases, there was a span of 15 bases. Germline V gene data show CDR1 as MNHNS and CDR2 as SASEGT. CDR3 DNA sequence: TGTGCCAGCAGTGAGTCGTGGGGGGCCCACTACGAGCAGTACTTC. It specifies CASSESWGAHYEQYF.

This clone was observed once. The chain combines TRBV11-2 with TRBJ2-3; no clear D gene. Trimming stripped 1 base from V and 6 bases from J, with 11 bases between. The CDR3 length is 14 residues. CDR1 and CDR2 from the germline V gene are SGHAT and FQNNGV. For the CDR3, the DNA is TGTGCCAGCAGCTTAGTGGCTGCCTGGGATACGCAGTATTTT. This gives the protein CASSLVAAWDTQYF.

CDR3 sequence reads: CATAQIFGETQYF. CDR3 DNA: TGTGCCACCGCGCAAATATTCGGGGAGACCCAGTACTTC. The chain couples TRBV6-5 to TRBJ2-5, with D uncertain. CDR1 MNHEY and CDR2 SVGAGI come from the germline V gene. The CDR3 has 13 residues. The V and J ends lost 10 bases and 5 bases respectively, with 17 bases between them.

V is TRBV2 and J is TRBJ2-1, with 7 bases aligning to TRBD2. The CDR3 extends over 14 amino acids. V dropped 2 bases and J dropped 7; count of bases not matched to a gene: 5. CDR1 and CDR2 from the germline V gene are SNHLY and FYNNEI. The DNA of the CDR3 is TGTGCCAGCAGTGAACTAACTAGCGCGAATGAGCAGTTCTTC. The encoded protein is CASSELTSANEQFF. Based on the CDR3 plus reference TRBV2 and TRBJ2-1, the full variable domain is EPEVTQTPSHQVTQMGQEVILRCVPISNHLYFYWYRQILGQKVEFLVSFYNNEISEKSEIFDDQFSVERPDGSNFTLKIRSTKLEDSAMYFCASSELTSANEQFFGPGTRLTVL.

This clone was detected only a few times. The chain couples TRBV18 to TRBJ2-6; possibly TRBD1 for D (6 bases). V shed 3 bases and J shed 0 bases, with 18 bases lying between them. Germline V lookup: CDR1 KGHSH, CDR2 LQKENI. The length of the CDR3 is 19 residues. For the CDR3, the DNA is TGTGCCAGCTCACCGTCCTCAGGGGTCTATACCTCTGGGGCCAACGTCCTGACTTTC. Translation gives CASSPSSGVYTSGANVLTF.

The V gene is TRBV29-1, the J gene TRBJ2-1; D perhaps matches TRBD1 (6 bases). The length of the CDR3 is 14 residues. The germline V gene has CDR1 SQVTM and CDR2 ANQGSEA. Deletions cut 4 bases from V and 2 bases from J, with 12 bases between. The CDR3 sequence: CSVVRGGPYNEQFF. The CDR3 nucleotides are TGCAGCGTTGTACGTGGGGGCCCCTACAATGAGCAGTTCTTC.

The rearrangement joins TRBV6-6 to TRBJ2-4; 8 bases are a match to TRBD2. J gave up 1 base and V 7 bases, and 3 bases lay outside the gene matches. Germline CDR1 MNHNY, CDR2 SVGAGI (reference sequence). This CDR3 contains 14 residues. CDR3 sequence reads: CASIGGGAKNIQYF. CDR3 DNA: TGTGCCAGCATCGGCGGGGGGGCCAAAAACATTCAGTACTTC.

The J gene is TRBJ2-1, the V gene TRBV9; TRBD2 matches at 10 bases. CDR1 and CDR2 (germline): SGDLS, YYNGEE. Trimming removed 0 bases from V and 1 base from J; junction bases left unmatched: 10. The CDR3 spans 19 residues. The CDR3 DNA is TGTGCCAGCAGCGTAGCTGAAGGTAGCGGGGGGTCTTCCTACAATGAGCAGTTCTTC. Its protein is CASSVAEGSGGSSYNEQFF. Full variable domain (remainder filled in from reference TRBV9 and TRBJ2-1): DSGVTQTPKHLITATGQRVTLRCSPRSGDLSVYWYQQSLDQGLQFLIQYYNGEERAKGNILERFSAQQFPDLHSELNLSSLELGDSALYFCASSVAEGSGGSSYNEQFFGPGTRLTVL.

The DNA of the CDR3 is TGTGCCTGGAACAGGGCCCTCGGCTATGGCTACACCTTC. Translated, it gives CAWNRALGYGYTF. The genes are TRBV30 and TRBJ1-2; D is perhaps TRBD1 (6 bases). V lost 4 bases to trimming and J lost 4 bases, with 13 bases between them. Germline CDR1 reads GTSNPN; CDR2 reads SVGIG (reference sequence). This CDR3 has 13 amino acids.

This clone appeared a single time. This chain uses TRBV7-8 with TRBJ2-7; 8 bases match TRBD1. Germline CDR1 and CDR2: SGHVS and FQNEAQ. The ends lost 5 bases at V and 5 bases at J; junction bases unmatched: 14. The CDR3 covers 16 residues. The CDR3 DNA is TGTGCCAGCAGCCCTCGCGAAGGCAGGGGGCTAAACGAGCAGTACTTC. Encoded protein: CASSPREGRGLNEQYF. Together with reference TRBV7-8 and TRBJ2-7, the CDR3 gives the full variable domain: GAGVSQSPRYKVAKRGQDVALRCDPISGHVSLFWYQQALGQGPEFLTYFQNEAQLDKSGLPSDRFFAERPEGSVSTLKIQRTQQEDSAVYLCASSPREGRGLNEQYFGPGTRLTVT.

This clone was counted only a few times. The genes are TRBV19 and TRBJ1-2; 10 nucleotides match TRBD1. V was pared by 7 bases and J by 6 bases, with 14 bases of the junction left unmatched. Germline values: CDR1 LNHDA, CDR2 SQIVND (reference sequence). This CDR3 is built from 16 residues. The CDR3 sequence: CASTEMTGGPIHGYTF. As DNA, the CDR3 is TGTGCCAGTACCGAGATGACAGGGGGCCCGATTCATGGCTACACCTTC.

This sequence joins TRBV7-2 and TRBJ2-3; the match to TRBD2 covers 9 bases. Looked up from germline, CDR1 is SGHTA and CDR2 is FQGNSA. The ends lost 2 bases at V and 5 bases at J; junction bases unmatched: 8. This CDR3 has 16 amino acids. The CDR3 region is CASSLFAGGTQDTQYF. CDR3 DNA: TGTGCCAGCAGCTTATTTGCGGGAGGGACACAAGATACGCAGTATTTT.

The V call is TRBV5-6, the J call TRBJ2-7; D is undetermined. This CDR3 is built from 13 residues. The germline V and J ends were trimmed by 0 bases and 7 bases, with 11 bases remaining between them. In germline, CDR1 is SGHDT, CDR2 YYEEEE. The CDR3 is CASSLGFFAEQYF. CDR3 sequence (DNA): TGTGCCAGCAGCTTGGGGTTTTTTGCGGAGCAGTACTTC.

The chain is built from TRBV10-3 and TRBJ1-2; maybe TRBD1 (5 bases). This CDR3 comprises 14 residues. V lost 3 bases, J lost 8 bases, and 16 bases lay in between. Germline V gene data show CDR1 as ENHRY and CDR2 as SYGVKD. As DNA, the CDR3 is TGTGCCATCAGTGATTTAGAGGGGCTTGACGGCTACACCTTC. This encodes CAISDLEGLDGYTF.